These 32 T cell receptor beta chains originate from one sample sequenced in a study of long-term antiretroviral therapy in people with HIV. Investigators performed immunoSEQ version v3.0 at survey level. This table comes from immunoSEQ multiplex PCR, and its TCRdb copy is limited to in-frame clones, with some not included. The sample yields roughly 18,000 clones, 91% seen once. The material was unsorted PBMCs, obtained 3 years after starting antiretroviral therapy. The source is a man aged 50 to 60 with HIV.

The chain has TRBV5-1 and TRBJ1-3; 7 bases agree with TRBD1. Germline V gives CDR1 SGHRS, CDR2 YFSETQ. The CDR3 is made up of 16 amino acids. J gave up 2 bases and V 0 bases, and 5 bases lay outside the gene matches. The DNA of the CDR3 is TGCGCCAGCAGCTTGGGAGGGGGCGAGACTGGAAACACCATATATTTT. Translation: CASSLGGGETGNTIYF.

CDR3 in amino acids: CASSRYGETEAFF. CDR3 nucleotide sequence: TGCGCCAGCAGCCGATATGGAGAAACTGAAGCTTTCTTT. The chain recombines TRBV4-3 with TRBJ1-1; no reliable D call. The CDR3 totals 13 residues. Germline V gene lookup returns CDR1 LGHNA and CDR2 YSLEER. The V end was cut by 4 bases, the J end by 5 bases, with 11 bases between.

The chain is built from TRBV4-2 and TRBJ2-3, with D perhaps matching TRBD2 (6 bases). CDR1 and CDR2 (germline): LGHNA, YNFKEQ. The CDR3 loop spans 15 amino acids. V shed 0 bases and J shed 4 bases, with 11 bases lying between them. The CDR3 sequence is CASSQDAGSADTQYF. The CDR3 DNA is TGTGCCAGCAGCCAAGATGCGGGGTCAGCAGATACGCAGTATTTT.

The genes are TRBV29-1 and TRBJ2-1; maybe TRBD2 (5 bases). Germline V CDR1 and CDR2: SQVTM, ANQGSEA. The CDR3 contains 12 residues. CDR3 loop: CSASAGYGEQFF. CDR3 bases: TGCAGTGCATCCGCGGGTTACGGTGAGCAGTTCTTC.

Regarding this clone: This sample includes further DNA sequences coding for the same CDR3. The chain recombines TRBV5-1 with TRBJ2-7; D gene uncertain. The CDR3 sequence is 13 residues long. The V gene's germline CDR1 is SGHRS and CDR2 YFSETQ. Trimming took off 0 bases at V and 4 bases at J, with 8 bases between the two ends. The CDR3 here is CASSLGAGYEQYF. The CDR3 DNA follows: TGCGCCAGCAGCTTGGGAGCTGGATACGAGCAGTACTTC.

This clone is a singleton in its sample. This sequence joins TRBV4-3 and TRBJ2-1; D remains ambiguous. The CDR3 spans 19 residues. The V end was cut by 1 base, the J end by 4 bases, with 23 bases between. Germline CDR1 and CDR2: LGHNA and YSLEER. CDR3 coding DNA: TGCGCCAGCAGCCAAGGCCAACGGAAGGCAGAGGTCCCTTACAATGAGCAGTTCTTC. Amino acid sequence: CASSQGQRKAEVPYNEQFF.

The genes are TRBV7-2 and TRBJ1-5, with TRBD1 as a possible D gene (5 bases). The CDR3 consists of 14 residues. CDR1 is SGHTA and CDR2 is FQGNSA in the germline V gene. The V and J ends lost 2 bases and 4 bases respectively, with 9 bases between them. The CDR3: CASSLRGENQPQHF. In DNA form, the CDR3 reads TGTGCCAGCAGCTTACGGGGGGAAAATCAGCCCCAGCATTTT. Full variable domain (outside the CDR3, taken from reference TRBV7-2 and TRBJ1-5): GAGVSQSPSNKVTEKGKDVELRCDPISGHTALYWYRQSLGQGLEFLIYFQGNSAPDKSGLPSDRFSAERTGGSVSTLTIQRTQQEDSAVYLCASSLRGENQPQHFGDGTRLSIL.

The chain employs TRBV9 and TRBJ2-2; D gene uncertain. This CDR3 is 17 amino acids long. Germline lookup yields CDR1 SGDLS and CDR2 YYNGEE. Trimming pared 0 bases from V and 0 bases from J, leaving 12 bases between. The CDR3 sequence is CASSVEPIGPNTGELFF. The CDR3 DNA reads TGTGCCAGCAGCGTAGAACCGATAGGACCGAACACCGGGGAGCTGTTTTTT. The full variable domain, rest sourced from reference TRBV9 and TRBJ2-2, is DSGVTQTPKHLITATGQRVTLRCSPRSGDLSVYWYQQSLDQGLQFLIQYYNGEERAKGNILERFSAQQFPDLHSELNLSSLELGDSALYFCASSVEPIGPNTGELFFGEGSRLTVL.

This clone was seen more than once but under ten times. This chain links TRBV6-1 with TRBJ2-7; TRBD1 might be the D (5 bases). This CDR3 has 12 residues. Trimming cost V 8 bases and J 5 bases, with 13 bases left between them. From germline, CDR1 is MNHNS and CDR2 SASEGT. CDR3 DNA: TGTGCCAGCGCTCCGACAGCCAACGAGCAGTACTTC. Amino acid sequence: CASAPTANEQYF.

The J gene is TRBJ1-6, the V gene TRBV18; no clear D gene. Deletions cut 5 bases from V and 7 bases from J, with 9 bases between. The CDR3 contains 13 residues. CDR1 and CDR2 from the germline V gene are KGHSH and LQKENI. CDR3 loop: CASSSVVNSPLHF. As DNA, the CDR3 is TGTGCCAGCTCAAGCGTAGTGAATTCACCCCTCCACTTT.

This clone showed up just once. V is TRBV5-1 and J is TRBJ2-3; TRBD1 matches 9 bases. This CDR3 comprises 16 residues. The junction had 4 bases not matched to a gene; V was cut back by 0 bases and J by 2 bases. CDR1 SGHRS and CDR2 YFSETQ come from the germline V gene. This CDR3 is CASSLGDREVTDTQYF. In nucleotides, the CDR3 is TGCGCCAGCAGCTTGGGGGACAGGGAGGTCACAGATACGCAGTATTTT.

The V and J genes are TRBV18 and TRBJ1-3, with 7 bases that match TRBD1. The CDR3 contains 15 residues. With V trimmed by 2 bases and J by 2 bases, 3 bases remained unmatched. Germline loops: CDR1 KGHSH, CDR2 LQKENI. CDR3: CASSPSTGTGNTIYF. CDR3 in DNA: TGTGCCAGCTCACCATCGACAGGGACTGGAAACACCATATATTTT. Full variable domain (rest looked up from reference TRBV18 and TRBJ1-3): NAGVMQNPRHLVRRRGQEARLRCSPMKGHSHVYWYRQLPEEGLKFMVYLQKENIIDESGMPKERFSAEFPKEGPSILRIQQVVRGDSAAYFCASSPSTGTGNTIYFGEGSWLTVV.

This sequence joins TRBV19 and TRBJ1-1; D is uncertain. The CDR3 runs 13 residues. CDR1 and CDR2 (germline): LNHDA, SQIVND (reference sequence). The V end was cut by 5 bases, the J end by 7 bases, with 14 bases between. This CDR3 reads CASSGEVSGEAFF. For the CDR3, the DNA is TGTGCCAGTAGTGGGGAAGTGTCTGGTGAAGCTTTCTTT.

The CDR3 DNA is TGTGCCAGCAGCTACTCGACAGGGGGCCTAGATACGCAGTATTTT. Translation: CASSYSTGGLDTQYF. The genes are TRBV7-2 and TRBJ2-3, with TRBD1 matching over 10 bases. The CDR3 loop spans 15 amino acids. Germline CDR1 SGHTA, CDR2 FQGNSA. The trim removed 4 bases at V and 5 bases at J, leaving 6 bases unmatched.

The chain combines TRBV30 with TRBJ1-4, with D perhaps matching TRBD1 (5 bases). The V end lost 1 base, the J end lost 4 bases, and 7 bases lay between the germline ends. The CDR3 is made up of 13 amino acids. Germline loops: CDR1 GTSNPN, CDR2 SVGIG (reference sequence). CDR3 in amino acids: CAWSGGDNEKLFF. CDR3 in DNA: TGTGCCTGGAGTGGAGGGGATAATGAAAAACTGTTTTTT. Variable domain in full (rest from reference TRBV30 and TRBJ1-4): SQTIHQWPATLVQPVGSPLSLECTVEGTSNPNLYWYRQAAGRGLQLLFYSVGIGQISSEVPQNLSASRPQDRQFILSSKKLLLSDSGFYLCAWSGGDNEKLFFGSGTQLSVL.

This chain connects TRBV5-6 to TRBJ2-1; TRBD2 aligns across 15 bases. The ends lost 3 bases at V and 0 bases at J; junction bases unmatched: 4. Germline V gives CDR1 SGHDT, CDR2 YYEEEE. The CDR3 has 18 residues. The CDR3 region is CASSSGLAGGSSYNEQFF. The CDR3 DNA reads as TGTGCCAGCAGCTCAGGACTAGCGGGGGGGAGCTCCTACAATGAGCAGTTCTTC.

The chain uses TRBV28 and TRBJ1-2, with 9 bases matching TRBD1. The germline gives CDR1 MDHEN, CDR2 SYDVKM. The CDR3 is 14 amino acids. The J segment lost 4 bases and the V segment lost 4 bases, leaving 4 bases of the junction unmatched. CDR3 DNA sequence: TGTGCCAGCAGTTCCCCGGGACAGGGCTATGGCTACACCTTC. Translated: CASSSPGQGYGYTF.

This chain joins TRBV4-1 and TRBJ2-3; 7 bases agree with TRBD1. With 2 bases clipped from V and 0 bases from J, the junction kept 5 bases outside the gene matches. The germline V gene encodes CDR1 MGHRA and CDR2 YSYEKL. The CDR3 runs to 16 residues. The CDR3 loop reads CASSQLDRASTDTQYF. As DNA, the CDR3 is TGCGCCAGCAGCCAACTCGACAGGGCAAGCACAGATACGCAGTATTTT.

The rearrangement links TRBV29-1 to TRBJ1-1; D ambiguous. The length of the CDR3 is 13 residues. The V end was cut by 1 base, the J end by 4 bases, with 10 bases between. Germline loops: CDR1 SQVTM, CDR2 ANQGSEA. The CDR3 coding sequence is TGCAGCGTTGAAGGGGCGGGGATCACTGAAGCTTTCTTT. Amino acid sequence: CSVEGAGITEAFF.

The chain has TRBV6-5 and TRBJ2-7; 10 bases match TRBD2. The CDR3 runs 15 residues. Germline V gene data show CDR1 as MNHEY and CDR2 as SVGAGI. J lost 6 bases, V lost 0 bases, and 5 bases had no gene match. DNA of the CDR3: TGTGCCAGCAGTTACTCGACTAGCGGGCGCGGCGAGCAGTACTTC. Translation: CASSYSTSGRGEQYF.

This chain uses TRBV18 with TRBJ2-1; 12 bases are shared with TRBD2. The V segment lost 5 bases and the J segment 0 bases; nucleotides outside the gene matches: 8. CDR3 size: 18 residues. The germline CDR1 and CDR2 sequences are KGHSH and LQKENI. The CDR3: CASSFPGLAGISYNEQFF. The CDR3 DNA follows: TGTGCCAGCTCATTCCCAGGACTAGCGGGGATCTCCTACAATGAGCAGTTCTTC.

V usage is TRBV5-1 and J usage is TRBJ1-2; D ambiguous. Germline V lookup: CDR1 SGHRS, CDR2 YFSETQ. The CDR3 consists of 15 residues. Trimming stripped 3 bases from V and 0 bases from J, with 12 bases between. The CDR3 sequence: CASSSDGYPNYGYTF. The CDR3 region has the DNA TGCGCCAGCAGCTCGGACGGTTACCCTAACTATGGCTACACCTTC.

The chain recombines TRBV6-1 with TRBJ2-7; no firm D call. V was shortened by 0 bases and J by 3 bases, with 9 bases between the two germline ends. The CDR3 totals 14 residues. Germline V gives CDR1 MNHNS, CDR2 SASEGT. Here the CDR3 DNA reads TGTGCCAGCAGTGAAGCCTGGACGCTCTACGAGCAGTACTTC. Translated, it gives CASSEAWTLYEQYF.

This chain links TRBV27 with TRBJ1-6, with a weak D call TRBD1 (6 bases). The CDR3 is 15 residues long. Germline V gives CDR1 MNHEY, CDR2 SMNVEV (reference sequence). Between the trimmed V and J ends, which lost 5 bases and 4 bases, there was a span of 12 bases. This chain's CDR3 is CASSPEGEYNSPLHF. For the CDR3, the DNA is TGTGCCAGCAGTCCCGAGGGGGAATATAATTCACCCCTCCACTTT.

The rearrangement joins TRBV6-4 to TRBJ2-3; TRBD2 agrees at 9 bases. The CDR3 spans 19 residues. The germline V gene encodes CDR1 MRHNA and CDR2 SNTAGT. After removal of 0 bases from V and 2 bases from J, the junction contained 12 bases not matched to a gene. CDR3 in amino acids: CASSDSGGSGGVTTDTQYF. In DNA, the CDR3 is TGTGCCAGCAGTGACTCCGGGGGTAGCGGGGGAGTCACCACAGATACGCAGTATTTT.

V and J are TRBV5-1 and TRBJ2-7; 13 bases line up with TRBD2. This CDR3 has 16 residues. CDR1 is SGHRS, CDR2 YFSETQ, per germline. The V segment lost 3 bases and the J segment 2 bases; nucleotides outside the gene matches: 5. CDR3 nucleotide sequence: TGCGCCAGCAGCTCATCGACTAGCGGGGGGACCTACGAGCAGTACTTC. Translating gives CASSSSTSGGTYEQYF.

V usage is TRBV4-3 and J usage is TRBJ2-3; 7 bases are a match to TRBD2. In germline, CDR1 is LGHNA, CDR2 YSLEER. V was pared by 4 bases and J by 2 bases, with 3 bases of the junction left unmatched. CDR3 length: 14 residues. CDR3 sequence (DNA): TGCGCCAGCAGCCCGGGGGGAATCACAGATACGCAGTATTTT. It codes for CASSPGGITDTQYF.

V gene TRBV28 combines with J gene TRBJ1-2; TRBD1 might be the D (6 bases). CDR1 is MDHEN and CDR2 is SYDVKM in the germline V gene. V was shortened by 3 bases and J by 7 bases, with 15 bases between the two germline ends. This CDR3 spans 14 amino acids. CDR3 amino acids: CASSFPTGRGGYTF. DNA of the CDR3: TGTGCCAGCAGTTTCCCCACAGGGAGAGGTGGCTACACCTTC.

The rearrangement uses TRBV7-2 and TRBJ2-3; 9 nucleotides agree with TRBD2. After removal of 5 bases from V and 8 bases from J, the junction contained 17 bases not matched to a gene. The CDR3 sequence is 17 residues long. In germline, CDR1 is SGHTA, CDR2 FQGNSA. The CDR3 sequence is CASSLPGLAGNGGTQYF. The CDR3 DNA follows: TGTGCCAGCAGCCTCCCGGGACTAGCCGGGAATGGAGGTACGCAGTATTTT.

This chain joins TRBV21-1 and TRBJ1-2. TRBV21-1 is labeled a pseudogene. The length of the CDR3 is 14 residues. CDR3 loop: CASSKERRENGYTF. The CDR3, as DNA: TGTGCCAGCAGCAAAGAACGCAGGGAGAATGGCTACACCTTC.

The J gene is TRBJ1-3, the V gene TRBV4-2; no definite D call. The CDR3 loop spans 14 amino acids. CDR1 LGHNA and CDR2 YNFKEQ come from the germline V gene. V shed 3 bases and J shed 4 bases, with 10 bases lying between them. CDR3 nucleotides: TGTGCCAGCAGCCAGAGTCCGGAGGGAAACACCATATATTTT. Translating it yields CASSQSPEGNTIYF.

V gene TRBV28 combines with J gene TRBJ2-3, with 10 positions matching TRBD2. This CDR3 is built from 15 residues. Per germline, CDR1 MDHEN and CDR2 SYDVKM. V shed 6 bases, J shed 3 bases, and the junction held 6 bases outside the gene matches. The CDR3 DNA sequence: TGTGCCAGCAGCCCTGTAGCGGGGGGAACAGATACGCAGTATTTT. Translation gives CASSPVAGGTDTQYF.